This T cell receptor beta chain was captured in a study of CD8+ T cells in alopecia areata. The overall study: Administration of oral tofacitinib to treated patients was at 5 to 10 mg twice daily. Tofacitinib lasted 6 to 18 months, then 6 months off drug. General study results and limits: More clonal than normal scalp was lesional scalp, particularly alopecia totalis/universalis.

Extraction of RNA preceded its reverse transcription into cDNA, which served as the sequencing template. The repertoire was sequenced with immunoSEQ multiplex PCR; TCRdb's copy has only in-frame clones and lacks some. The table lists around 200,000 clones, 63% of them singletons. On this clone: Its specificity is not known.

The CDR3 has 17 residues. CDR1 and CDR2 (germline): SGDLS, YYNGEE. Germline trimming cut 3 bases from V and 5 bases from J; bases unmatched to any gene: 7. Punch biopsies of lesional scalp, plus peripheral blood, were taken from alopecia areata patients. The clonotype originates from a human donor with alopecia areata. The rearrangement links TRBV9 to TRBJ2-2; 13 bases line up with TRBD2. Material: CD4+ T cells sorted from blood, obtained at week 0. The CDR3 nucleotides are TGTGCCAGCAGCGCGGGACTAGCGGGGCCGGGGACCGGGGAGCTGTTTTTT. Residues: CASSAGLAGPGTGELFF.